Presented here are 10 T cell receptor beta chains from one specimen sequenced in a study of T cell changes during pregnancy in multiple sclerosis. Repertoires were generated with immunoSEQ multiplex PCR, while TCRdb's copy carries only in-frame clones and drops some. The data show around 36,000 clones, around nine tenths seen once. The source was CD8+ T cells from peripheral blood mononuclear cells, collected before pregnancy. The origin of the receptors is a female donor with multiple sclerosis, enrolled in a pregnancy study.

This clone is deemed medium-sized (0.01 to 0.1%). The V and J genes are TRBV4-1 and TRBJ2-5; 7 bases line up with TRBD1. Germline CDR1 MGHRA, CDR2 YSYEKL. This CDR3 region has 14 residues. Germline trimming cut 2 bases from V and 2 bases from J; bases unmatched to any gene: 2. CDR3 residues: CASSQSGGQETQYF. The CDR3 nucleotides read TGCGCCAGCAGCCAATCAGGGGGACAAGAGACCCAGTACTTC.

This rearrangement joins TRBV19 to TRBJ2-2, with 12 bases matching TRBD2. From germline, CDR1 is LNHDA and CDR2 SQIVND (reference sequence). This CDR3 has 16 residues. After removal of 4 bases from V and 5 bases from J, the junction contained 5 bases not matched to a gene. CDR3 loop: CASSTWTSGITGELFF. CDR3 coding DNA: TGTGCCAGTAGTACTTGGACTAGCGGGATTACCGGGGAGCTGTTTTTT.

CDR3 coding DNA: TGTGCCAGCAGCCCTCTTCGAGGGGGCGCGTACGAGCAGTACTTC. It is translated as CASSPLRGGAYEQYF. This chain uses TRBV5-4 with TRBJ2-7; TRBD1 aligns across 7 bases. Losses at the gene ends were 4 bases for V and 4 bases for J; bases not matched to a gene: 11. The CDR3 consists of 15 residues. Germline CDR1 reads SGHNT; CDR2 reads YYREEE (reference sequence).

The chain combines TRBV5-4 with TRBJ2-3, with 10 bases matching TRBD1. This CDR3 is built from 14 residues. CDR1 SGHNT and CDR2 YYREEE come from the germline V gene (reference sequence). V lost 2 bases to trimming and J lost 4 bases; unmatched junction nucleotides: 1. CDR3 DNA sequence: TGTGCCAGCAGCTTCGGACAGGGGGCAGATACGCAGTATTTT. This codes for CASSFGQGADTQYF.

The CDR3 sequence is CASSLAVGRGETQYF. In nucleotides, the CDR3 is TGCGCCAGCAGCTTGGCCGTCGGGAGGGGAGAGACCCAGTACTTC. V gene TRBV5-1 combines with J gene TRBJ2-5; 8 bases match TRBD2. The V gene's germline CDR1 is SGHRS and CDR2 YFSETQ. The CDR3 loop spans 15 amino acids. The V gene end was trimmed by 0 bases and the J gene end by 4 bases; junction bases not matched to a gene: 5.

The chain combines TRBV19 with TRBJ2-7; tentatively, D is TRBD1 (6 bases). With 5 bases removed from V and 5 bases from J, the gap between germline ends came to 13 bases. Germline V gene sequence: CDR1 LNHDA, CDR2 SQIVND (reference sequence). The CDR3 has 13 amino acids. CDR3 region: CASSGQGIHEQYF. As DNA, the CDR3 is TGTGCCAGTAGTGGGCAGGGGATACACGAGCAGTACTTC. Drawing the rest from reference TRBV19 and TRBJ2-7, the complete variable domain is DGGITQSPKYLFRKEGQNVTLSCEQNLNHDAMYWYRQDPGQGLRLIYYSQIVNDFQKGDIAEGYSVSREKKESFPLTVTSAQKNPTAFYLCASSGQGIHEQYFGPGTRLTVT.

The chain carries TRBV9 and TRBJ1-5; TRBD1 matches at 7 bases. V lost 3 bases to trimming and J lost 6 bases; unmatched junction nucleotides: 6. The CDR3 runs to 14 residues. Germline lookup yields CDR1 SGDLS and CDR2 YYNGEE. The DNA of the CDR3 is TGTGCCAGCAGCGAGGAGGGGGCTGGTCAGCCCCAGCATTTT. Amino acid sequence: CASSEEGAGQPQHF.

The chain links TRBV2 to TRBJ2-7; TRBD2 agrees at 11 bases. Germline trimming cut 3 bases from V and 2 bases from J; bases unmatched to any gene: 9. Germline V CDR1 and CDR2: SNHLY, FYNNEI. The CDR3 is made up of 17 amino acids. The CDR3 nucleotides read TGTGCCAGCAGTGACGCTAGCGGGAGGAACCAACCCTACGAGCAGTACTTC. Encoded protein: CASSDASGRNQPYEQYF.

CDR3 residues: CASTLSWKGYGYTF. CDR3 coding DNA: TGTGCCAGCACCCTCTCGTGGAAGGGGTATGGCTACACCTTC. The chain is built from TRBV28 and TRBJ1-2; D possibly corresponds to TRBD1 (5 bases). Looked up from germline, CDR1 is MDHEN and CDR2 is SYDVKM. V lost 7 bases and J lost 5, with 17 bases in between. The CDR3 sequence is 14 residues long.

V usage is TRBV4-3 and J usage is TRBJ2-1; tentative D call: TRBD1 (5 bases). Germline CDR1 LGHNA, CDR2 YSLEER. The CDR3 is made up of 12 amino acids. Trimming shortened V by 6 bases and J by 5 bases, and 8 bases separated the two germline ends. This CDR3 is CASSQDNNEQFF. CDR3 bases: TGCGCCAGCAGTCAGGACAACAATGAGCAGTTCTTC.